This T cell receptor beta chain was sequenced for a study of blood T cell repertoires in COVID-19. Allocation to cohorts depended on clinical history reported by the participants. Measured with immunoSEQ multiplex PCR; TCRdb has only the in-frame clones, and not every one. The data contain over 300,000 clones, 70% to 90% of them singletons. The CDR3 has 14 amino acids. V dropped 3 bases and J dropped 5 bases, with 14 bases sitting between them. Germline V gene sequence: CDR1 SGHNT, CDR2 YYREEE (reference sequence). Sequenced: PBMCs or T cells enriched from blood (not recorded which). The source is a woman in her twenties or thirties who had recovered from COVID-19. This chain joins TRBV5-4 and TRBJ2-5; D may be TRBD2 (7 bases). Written as DNA, the CDR3 is TGTGCCAGCAGCTGGGAACAGGGAGGGGAGACCCAGTACTTC. Translation: CASSWEQGGETQYF.